This TCR beta chain was identified in a study of blood T cells in healthy people across ages. Isolated PBMCs totaled at least 7 million in each sample. Together with a sample-barcoded 5' primer, a J-beta primer mix was included in a second PCR lasting 7 to 11 cycles. Each cDNA was tagged by a template-switch adaptor containing 12 random nucleotides. A single record per CDR3 protein comes from TCRdb applying MiXCR to the 5' RACE reads. The sample records about 800,000 distinct CDR3 sequences, 58% being singletons. V was pared by 5 bases and J by 5 bases, with 3 bases of the junction left unmatched. CDR3 length equals 15 residues. Germline assignment: CDR1 SGHTA and CDR2 FQGNSA.

This clonotype originated in a man aged 25-45 years in good health. This sequence joins TRBV7-2 and TRBJ2-1; 13 bases line up with TRBD2. The sample was blood. Here the CDR3 reads CASSQGLAGNNEQFF. CDR3 coding DNA: TGTGCCAGCAGCCAGGGACTAGCGGGAAACAATGAGCAGTTCTTC.